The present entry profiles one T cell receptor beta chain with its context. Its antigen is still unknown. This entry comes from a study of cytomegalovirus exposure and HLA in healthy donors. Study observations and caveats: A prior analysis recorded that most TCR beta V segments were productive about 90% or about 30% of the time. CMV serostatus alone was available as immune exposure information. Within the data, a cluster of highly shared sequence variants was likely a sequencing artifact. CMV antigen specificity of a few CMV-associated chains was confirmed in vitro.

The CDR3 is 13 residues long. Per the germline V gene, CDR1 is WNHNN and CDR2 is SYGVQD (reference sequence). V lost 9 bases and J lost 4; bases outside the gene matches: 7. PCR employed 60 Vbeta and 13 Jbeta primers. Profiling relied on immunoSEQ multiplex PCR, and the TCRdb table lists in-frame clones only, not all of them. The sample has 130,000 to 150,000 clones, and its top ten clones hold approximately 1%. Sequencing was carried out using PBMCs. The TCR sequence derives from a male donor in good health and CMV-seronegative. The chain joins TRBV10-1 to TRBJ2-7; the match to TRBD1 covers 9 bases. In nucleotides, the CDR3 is TGCGCCAGGATTCCAGGACAGGGGTACGAGCAGTACTTC. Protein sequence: CARIPGQGYEQYF.